The next 23 T cell receptor beta chains were all read from a single sample in a study of persistence of HIV-infected CD4 T cells. The libraries were made with immunoSEQ version 4 in survey mode. Assay: immunoSEQ multiplex PCR; the TCRdb copy retains only in-frame clones and omits some. This table holds roughly 35,000 clones, around 80% found once. Lysates of CMV-infected fibroblasts at 10 ug/mL stimulated these cells. Memory cells lacking CD40L and CD69 with high CD45RO were sorted. Antigens of these TCRs are unknown. Here the sequenced sample was CD4+ T cells sorted from PBMCs after roughly 20-hour stimulation, taken from a patient who received antiretroviral therapy. All receptors derive from an adult man with HIV who was CMV-seropositive.

V and J are TRBV7-3 and TRBJ2-7; unclear D gene. V was pared by 5 bases and J by 5 bases, with 16 bases between. This CDR3 has 14 residues. CDR1 and CDR2 (germline): SGHTA, FQGTGA. The DNA for the CDR3 is TGTGCCAGCAGCCCGGATCCTTCTTGGGACGAGCAGTACTTC. Protein: CASSPDPSWDEQYF.

The rearrangement joins TRBV12-5 to TRBJ1-5; 7 bases align to TRBD1. The CDR3 sequence is 16 residues long. J was trimmed by 0 bases and V by 3 bases; bases with no gene match: 5. From germline, CDR1 is LGHNT and CDR2 FRNRAP. CDR3 loop: CASGFQGGDSNQPQHF. For the CDR3, the DNA is TGTGCTAGTGGTTTCCAGGGGGGGGATAGCAATCAGCCCCAGCATTTT.

Regarding this clone: Other DNA sequences in the same sample also yield this CDR3. The rearrangement uses TRBV6-5 and TRBJ1-2; D might be TRBD1 (5 bases). Germline-derived CDR1 and CDR2 are MNHEY and SVGAGI. Trimming removed 4 bases from V and 4 bases from J, with 7 bases in between. This CDR3 comprises 12 residues. CDR3 sequence reads: CASSSGGYGYTF. DNA of the CDR3: TGTGCCAGCAGTTCCGGGGGCTATGGCTACACCTTC.

The chain employs TRBV19 and TRBJ2-7, with TRBD2 identical over 8 bases. This CDR3 is built from 14 residues. J lost 2 bases, V lost 1 base, and 1 base had no gene match. Germline CDR1 reads LNHDA; CDR2 reads SQIVND (reference sequence). CDR3 amino acids: CASSIAAGAYEQYF. The DNA for the CDR3 is TGTGCCAGTAGTATAGCAGCGGGGGCCTACGAGCAGTACTTC.

This chain links TRBV19 with TRBJ1-6; no reliable D call. The CDR3 runs to 14 residues. The V and J ends lost 3 bases and 10 bases respectively, with 13 bases between them. Germline-derived CDR1 and CDR2 are LNHDA and SQIVND (reference sequence). The chain's CDR3 is CASSMEAAGSPLHF. CDR3 nucleotides: TGTGCCAGTAGTATGGAAGCCGCCGGGTCACCCCTCCACTTT.

The chain joins TRBV19 to TRBJ1-2; D perhaps matches TRBD1 (6 bases). This CDR3 has 16 amino acids. The V gene's germline CDR1 is LNHDA and CDR2 SQIVND (reference sequence). Trimming removed 0 bases from V and 4 bases from J, with 15 bases in between. As DNA, the CDR3 is TGTGCCAGTAGTATAGATCCGGACAGATCAAGCTATGGCTACACCTTC. Amino acids: CASSIDPDRSSYGYTF.

The chain uses TRBV12-3 or TRBV12-4 and TRBJ1-1; D is possibly TRBD1 (5 bases). The germline V and J ends were trimmed by 6 bases and 6 bases, with 11 bases remaining between them. This CDR3 region has 12 residues. CDR3 sequence: CASRPGTAEAFF. The CDR3 DNA is TGTGCCAGCAGGCCCGGGACGGCTGAAGCTTTCTTT.

This rearrangement joins TRBV5-1 to TRBJ1-1, with D uncertain. Germline-derived CDR1 and CDR2 are SGHRS and YFSETQ. The CDR3 is made up of 13 amino acids. Trimming took 5 bases from V and 0 from J, leaving 8 bases between them. The CDR3: CASRGSMNTEAFF. CDR3 DNA sequence: TGCGCCAGCAGGGGATCCATGAACACTGAAGCTTTCTTT.

V and J are TRBV7-2 and TRBJ1-6; 7 bases match TRBD1. Germline V lookup: CDR1 SGHTA, CDR2 FQGNSA. CDR3 length: 14 residues. J lost 14 bases, V lost 3 bases, and 10 bases had no gene match. CDR3 DNA sequence: TGTGCCAGCAGCTTTCGGGACAGTCATGGTACCCTCCACTTT. Translated: CASSFRDSHGTLHF.

The CDR3 sequence is CASSPRGHSNQPQHF. The CDR3 DNA reads TGTGCCAGCTCCCCAAGGGGACATAGCAATCAGCCCCAGCATTTT. This sequence joins TRBV28 and TRBJ1-5; TRBD1 is a possible D gene (6 bases). CDR1 and CDR2 (germline): MDHEN, SYDVKM. Trimming took 8 bases from V and 0 from J, leaving 14 bases between them. The CDR3 has 15 residues.

This clone was observed once. The rearrangement uses TRBV3-1 (or the pseudogene TRBV3-2) and TRBJ2-7; 9 bases are a match to TRBD2. CDR3 length: 17 amino acids. Trimming at V came to 1 base and at J to 0 bases, leaving 7 bases not matched to a gene. Germline CDR1 LGHDT, CDR2 YNNKEL (reference sequence). This CDR3 is CASSQGGLAGSSYEQYF. As DNA, the CDR3 is TGTGCCAGCAGCCAAGGGGGGCTAGCGGGGAGCTCCTACGAGCAGTACTTC.

The chain links TRBV2 to TRBJ2-5, with D tentatively TRBD2 (6 bases). Between the trimmed V and J ends, which lost 7 bases and 2 bases, there was a span of 14 bases. The CDR3 consists of 14 residues. Germline CDR1 and CDR2: SNHLY and FYNNEI. The CDR3 DNA is TGTGCCAGCACCGCCGGGGGAATTCAAGAGACCCAGTACTTC. This encodes CASTAGGIQETQYF.

The rearrangement uses TRBV5-1 and TRBJ1-4; D is possibly TRBD1 (6 bases). The CDR3 spans 17 residues. V was trimmed by 2 bases and J by 0 bases, leaving 14 bases between them. CDR1 is SGHRS, CDR2 YFSETQ, per germline. The CDR3 DNA follows: TGCGCCAGCAGCTTTCAGGGGAGAGGGGCAACTAATGAAAAACTGTTTTTT. Protein sequence: CASSFQGRGATNEKLFF.

The chain is built from TRBV6-1 and TRBJ2-7; TRBD1 is a possible D gene (5 bases). This CDR3 contains 14 residues. Germline V gene sequence: CDR1 MNHNS, CDR2 SASEGT. Trimming shortened V by 2 bases and J by 4 bases, and 12 bases separated the two germline ends. CDR3 sequence (DNA): TGTGCCAGCAGTGAAACAGGTCGCGCTTACGAGCAGTACTTC. Protein product: CASSETGRAYEQYF.

This clone appeared a few times. J is TRBJ1-5 and V is TRBV6-5; the match to TRBD1 covers 9 bases. CDR1 is MNHEY and CDR2 is SVGAGI in the germline V gene. The length of the CDR3 is 13 residues. Trimming at V came to 5 bases and at J to 5 bases, leaving 1 base not matched to a gene. The CDR3 loop is CASSRDRDQPQHF. The CDR3 bases are TGTGCCAGCAGTAGGGACAGGGATCAGCCCCAGCATTTT.

The chain has TRBV5-6 and TRBJ2-3; 7 bases are shared with TRBD1. The V gene's germline CDR1 is SGHDT and CDR2 YYEEEE. Unmatched junction bases numbered 9, after V lost 4 bases and J lost 4 bases. The CDR3 length is 15 residues. Here the CDR3 DNA reads TGTGCCAGCAGCCCACTACAGGGGAAGGCAGATACGCAGTATTTT. It codes for CASSPLQGKADTQYF.

The V call is TRBV7-8, the J call TRBJ1-3; TRBD1 agrees at 8 bases. Germline CDR1 reads SGHVS; CDR2 reads FQNEAQ. This CDR3 contains 16 residues. The junction had 7 bases not matched to a gene; V was cut back by 3 bases and J by 3 bases. As DNA, the CDR3 is TGTGCCAGCAGCTTCCTCGGACAGGGAGGTGGAAACACCATATATTTT. Its protein is CASSFLGQGGGNTIYF.

The J gene is TRBJ1-2, the V gene TRBV24-1; D gene unclear. V was cut by 9 bases and J by 6 bases, with 16 bases left in between. The CDR3 is 13 amino acids. From germline, CDR1 is KGHDR and CDR2 SFDVKD. The CDR3 protein is CATAGPPGDGYTF. The CDR3 DNA sequence: TGTGCCACCGCCGGGCCGCCGGGAGATGGCTACACCTTC.

The chain links TRBV19 to TRBJ2-3; TRBD2 matches 10 bases. The ends lost 8 bases at V and 11 bases at J; junction bases unmatched: 13. This CDR3 is built from 14 residues. The germline V gene has CDR1 LNHDA and CDR2 SQIVND (reference sequence). Here the CDR3 DNA reads TGTGCCAGTGGCCTAGCGGGGGCCGTGCACGGGCAGTATTTT. It specifies CASGLAGAVHGQYF. Supplemented by reference TRBV19 and TRBJ2-3, the full variable domain reads DGGITQSPKYLFRKEGQNVTLSCEQNLNHDAMYWYRQDPGQGLRLIYYSQIVNDFQKGDIAEGYSVSREKKESFPLTVTSAQKNPTAFYLCASGLAGAVHGQYFGPGTRLTVL.

The CDR3 loop is CASSPRRDSYEQYF. Written as DNA, the CDR3 is TGTGCCAGTAGTCCCCGGAGGGACTCCTACGAGCAGTACTTC. The chain links TRBV19 to TRBJ2-7, with D perhaps matching TRBD2 (6 bases). Trimming shortened V by 5 bases and J by 0 bases, and 11 bases separated the two germline ends. This CDR3 has 14 amino acids. Germline CDR1 LNHDA, CDR2 SQIVND (reference sequence).

This chain uses TRBV7-8 with TRBJ2-4, with D maybe TRBD1 (6 bases). The germline V gene encodes CDR1 SGHVS and CDR2 FQNEAQ. Trimming left V 10 bases short and J 1 base short, with 8 bases between. CDR3 length: 12 amino acids. CDR3 DNA sequence: TGTGCCACAGGGGCGGCCAAAAACATTCAGTACTTC. It translates to CATGAAKNIQYF.

The V and J genes are TRBV19 and TRBJ2-1; TRBD1 matches at 12 bases. Losses at the gene ends were 1 base for V and 9 bases for J; bases not matched to a gene: 10. Germline V gene sequence: CDR1 LNHDA, CDR2 SQIVND (reference sequence). CDR3 length: 17 amino acids. Here the CDR3 DNA reads TGTGCCAGTAGTATAGCGCCCCGGGACAGGGGGCCGGGTGAGCAGTTCTTC. The encoded protein is CASSIAPRDRGPGEQFF.

V is TRBV7-9 and J is TRBJ1-2, with TRBD1 as a possible D gene (5 bases). Germline CDR1 SEHNR, CDR2 FQNEAQ (reference sequence). CDR3 size: 16 residues. The V end was cut by 1 base, the J end by 3 bases, with 15 bases between. CDR3 sequence: CASSLEPGSGDYGYTF. CDR3 nucleotides: TGTGCCAGCAGCTTAGAACCAGGGAGTGGAGACTATGGCTACACCTTC.